Below, one T cell receptor beta chain is given with its context. The data stem from a study of T cells after posttransplantation cyclophosphamide. The V and J ends lost 3 bases and 0 bases respectively, with 9 bases between them. In germline, CDR1 is MNHEY, CDR2 SMNVEV (reference sequence). The CDR3 sequence is 15 residues long. The repertoire was sequenced with immunoSEQ multiplex PCR; TCRdb's copy has only in-frame clones and lacks some. The sample contains about 52,000 clones, 90% to 95% of which appear only once. The receptor comes from a woman in her 30s in good health and a related stem cell transplant donor. Sequenced sample: PBMCs. The rearrangement links TRBV27 to TRBJ2-1, with D hard to call. The CDR3 loop is CASSLSFSSYNEQFF. The CDR3 DNA reads TGTGCCAGCAGTTTGAGTTTTAGCTCCTACAATGAGCAGTTCTTC.